The rows below give T cell receptor beta chains drawn from one sample of a study of cytomegalovirus exposure and HLA in healthy donors. TCRdb keeps only in-frame clones here, not all; method: immunoSEQ multiplex PCR. The data hold just over 150,000 clones, with around 88% observed a single time. Sequencing was carried out using PBMCs. These TCRs come from a woman aged 18-29 years in good health and CMV-seronegative. The CDR3 runs from the conserved cysteine through the conserved F or W. The D gene is left open where the match is weak. Only part of the rows carry a size: once, few, many, or a class if the clone is expanded.

length	V	J	D	size	DNA	CDR3
15	TRBV4-1	TRBJ1-2	NA	NA	TGCGCCAGCAGCCAACTGTTCAGGGAACGTTATGGCTACACCTTC	CASSQLFRERYGYTF
14	TRBV6-1	TRBJ1-1	NA	NA	TGTGCCAGCACTGTGACCAATCAGGCCACTGAAGCTTTCTTT	CASTVTNQATEAFF
16	TRBV28	TRBJ2-2	NA	NA	TGTGCCAGCAGTCCCTGGGGCGGGGCGAACACCGGGGAGCTGTTTTTT	CASSPWGGANTGELFF
16	TRBV30	TRBJ2-3	NA	NA	TGTGCCTGGAGTTCCTTAGCCGTTAGTTCGGCAGATACGCAGTATTTT	CAWSSLAVSSADTQYF
13	TRBV19	TRBJ1-1	NA	NA	TGTGCCAGTAGCCAAGGCGGCGGCCGTGAGGCTTTCTTT	CASSQGGGREAFF
14	TRBV18	TRBJ2-5	NA	NA	TGTGCCAGCTCACCCGGGACAAGCCAAGAGACCCAGTACTTC	CASSPGTSQETQYF
12	TRBV28	TRBJ2-1	NA	NA	TGTGCCAGCAGGACCCTCCCTAGCGTGCAGTTCTTC	CASRTLPSVQFF
14	TRBV2	TRBJ2-7	TRBD1	NA	TGTGCCAGCAGCGATAGGACAGGGGGTGGCGAGCAGTACTTC	CASSDRTGGGEQYF
17	TRBV19	TRBJ2-2	TRBD1	NA	TGTGCCAGTAGGATTGGGACGAGGACAGGGGGGAACGGGGAGCTGTTTTTT	CASRIGTRTGGNGELFF
13	TRBV5-1	TRBJ2-3	NA	once	TGCGCCAGCAGCCCCCTTGACTCAGATACGCAGTATTTT	CASSPLDSDTQYF
19	TRBV27	TRBJ2-6	TRBD1	NA	TGTGCCAGCAGTGCCTTGGGACAGGGACTTCGCTCTGGGGCCAACGTCCTGACTTTC	CASSALGQGLRSGANVLTF
15	TRBV11-3	TRBJ2-1	NA	once	TGTGCCAGCAGCTTAGACCAGGGGACGTACAATGAGCAGTTCTTC	CASSLDQGTYNEQFF
13	TRBV4-1	TRBJ2-7	NA	NA	TGCGCCAGCAGCCTAGCTCCTATTTACGAGCAGTACTTC	CASSLAPIYEQYF
14	TRBV9	TRBJ1-1	NA	NA	TGTGCCAGCAGCGTAGGTGGCAGGAACACTGAAGCTTTCTTT	CASSVGGRNTEAFF
15	TRBV30	TRBJ2-7	NA	NA	TGTGCCTGGAGTGTACTCCCCTCGGTTGGTTACGAGCAGTACTTC	CAWSVLPSVGYEQYF
17	TRBV10-3	TRBJ2-3	TRBD2	NA	TGTGCCATCAGCCCGGGACTAGCGGGGGGAACCACAGATACGCAGTATTTT	CAISPGLAGGTTDTQYF
16	TRBV28	TRBJ1-1	NA	NA	TGTGCCAGCACCCCGTTTGACGGGGGGTCCGTTGGGGGAGCTTTCTTT	CASTPFDGGSVGGAFF